This T cell receptor beta chain was captured by sequencing in a study of blood T cell repertoires in COVID-19 (TCRdb year 2020). With respect to the entire study: The collaborator samples originated in the United States, Italy and Spain and spanned the acute and convalescent phases of COVID-19. The material from the prospective study consisted of cDNA or gDNA derived from T cells, B-cell-depleted T cells, or PBMCs. Subjects who had been exposed to COVID-19, were actively infected with it, or had recovered from it provided the deeply sampled blood TCRbeta repertoires that made up the dataset. The repertoires were made available in a free public database intended to serve as a resource for research on the immune response to SARS-CoV-2. The samples were drawn from the first 160 participants of the ongoing ImmuneRACE study and from 1,254 subjects provided by 6 global collaborators. A de-identified subject ID, COVID-19 status, age in years and sex were almost always included in the sample metadata. Where available, HLA class I and class II types were taken from metadata supplied by the sample provider and were not determined by assay-based typing.

The immunoSEQ Assay, a bias-controlled multiplex PCR, was used to amplify TCRbeta CDR3 regions from genomic DNA. The authors' analysis ran thus. Within the assay, amplification of reference gene primers was used to estimate how many nucleated cells each sample contained. To quantify the absolute abundance of each unique TCRbeta CDR3 rearrangement, sequence reads were collapsed and filtered. For each sample, productive Simpson clonality was calculated as the square root of Simpson's diversity index across productive rearrangements. TCRdb took this table from immuneACCESS and kept in-frame rearrangements with V and J called. Such tables lack part of the clones; where checked against another copy, unresolved V genes explain under half of the gap, and the rest is unexplained. The D gene and trimming were derived from the DNA, and the V and J assignments and clone size from that table. In this sample the table shows 50,000 to 70,000 clones, approximately 86% of which occur a single time. 6.5% to 8% of the sample comes from the top ten.

About this clone itself: What this receptor recognizes is not known. No much larger clonotype is one base removed from it; base qualities were not supplied.

Measured from the cysteine to the phenylalanine, the CDR3 is 15 residues long. Only CDR3 DNA is held: 45 bases, read in frame from base 1. Taken from the germline V gene, the CDR1 and CDR2 loops are SNHLY and FYNNEI. Trimming leaves V shorter by 4 bases and J shorter by 0 bases, with the junction holding 3 bases beyond the gene matches. The paper's findings and limits, for the study overall: How much clinical and demographic metadata was included differed by source and by participant, and the metadata was provided uncurated.

Whole blood was collected in K2EDTA tubes by collaborating institutions according to the institutions' own protocols. For TCRbeta analysis, collaborator samples were shipped as frozen whole blood, as isolated PBMCs, or as DNA extracted from either sample type. Specimen: peripheral blood. This TCR was recovered from a human donor with active COVID-19. The donor label of this sample is uncertain. The chain joins TRBV2 to TRBJ1-5, with 7 central nucleotides matching TRBD1. The CDR3 has the sequence CASSVDRVSNQPQHF. The DNA sequence is as follows: TGTGCCAGCAGTGTCGACAGGGTTAGCAATCAGCCCCAGCATTTT. With the portions outside the CDR3 filled from the reference TRBV2 and TRBJ1-5 genes, the complete variable region becomes EPEVTQTPSHQVTQMGQEVILRCVPISNHLYFYWYRQILGQKVEFLVSFYNNEISEKSEIFDDQFSVERPDGSNFTLKIRSTKLEDSAMYFCASSVDRVSNQPQHFGDGTRLSIL.